Each of the 13 T cell receptor beta chains below was sequenced from the same sample in a study of OX40 agonist ivuxolimab in advanced cancers. Libraries were prepared by immunoSEQ multiplex PCR; TCRdb keeps only in-frame clonotypes and omits some of them. The sample comprises approximately 74,000 clones, more than 65% of which are singletons, and 5.5% rests with the top ten. The sequencing used CD4+ or CD8+ T cells sorted from blood, collected in a trial of the OX40 agonist ivuxolimab. The receptors were gathered from an adult with an advanced solid tumor such as melanoma, head and neck, liver or kidney cancer.

This clone was detected once. The V call is TRBV7-2, the J call TRBJ2-5; D is perhaps TRBD2 (6 bases). CDR1 is SGHTA and CDR2 is FQGNSA in the germline V gene. The CDR3 contains 15 residues. V lost 0 bases and J 5 bases, leaving 13 bases between the germline ends. CDR3 region: CASSLAGGLLETQYF. CDR3 in DNA: TGTGCCAGCAGCTTAGCGGGGGGTCTCCTCGAGACCCAGTACTTC.

The CDR3 reads CASSFGTSRETQYF. The CDR3 DNA is TGTGCCAGCAGCTTCGGGACTAGCAGGGAGACCCAGTACTTC. The rearrangement uses TRBV7-2 and TRBJ2-5, with 9 bases lining up with TRBD2. This CDR3 has 14 residues. J was trimmed by 5 bases and V by 3 bases; bases with no gene match: 4. Germline loops: CDR1 SGHTA, CDR2 FQGNSA. The full variable domain, completed using reference TRBV7-2 and TRBJ2-5, is GAGVSQSPSNKVTEKGKDVELRCDPISGHTALYWYRQSLGQGLEFLIYFQGNSAPDKSGLPSDRFSAERTGGSVSTLTIQRTQQEDSAVYLCASSFGTSRETQYFGPGTRLLVL.

The V call is TRBV4-3, the J call TRBJ1-5; D is undetermined. The V and J ends lost 2 bases and 10 bases respectively, with 9 bases between them. This CDR3 comprises 12 residues. The germline V gene has CDR1 LGHNA and CDR2 YSLEER. Here the CDR3 DNA reads TGCGCCAGCAGCCAAACGAATGGTCCCCAGCATTTT. Translated, it gives CASSQTNGPQHF.

As DNA, the CDR3 is TGTGCCAGCAGCTTACAGGGGCGAACTAGCACAGATACGCAGTATTTT. Residues: CASSLQGRTSTDTQYF. This chain links TRBV7-2 with TRBJ2-3, with a possible D match to TRBD1 (6 bases). From germline, CDR1 is SGHTA and CDR2 FQGNSA. Trimming pared 2 bases from V and 0 bases from J, leaving 12 bases between. This CDR3 contains 16 residues.

The chain is built from TRBV19 and TRBJ2-5; D is ambiguous. The CDR3 extends over 12 amino acids. Trimming stripped 0 bases from V and 5 bases from J, with 4 bases between. CDR1 and CDR2 from the germline V gene are LNHDA and SQIVND (reference sequence). This CDR3 is CASSIDQETQYF. CDR3 bases: TGTGCCAGTAGTATAGATCAGGAGACCCAGTACTTC.

This chain links TRBV9 with TRBJ2-2, with 8 bases aligning to TRBD2. Germline CDR1 SGDLS, CDR2 YYNGEE. With V trimmed by 0 bases and J by 4 bases, 5 bases remained unmatched. The CDR3 is 16 residues long. CDR3 region: CASSVAGGQGTGELFF. In nucleotides, the CDR3 is TGTGCCAGCAGCGTAGCGGGAGGGCAGGGCACCGGGGAGCTGTTTTTT.

The chain joins TRBV2 to TRBJ1-2; unclear D gene. The CDR3 has 14 amino acids. V was clipped by 8 bases and J by 8 bases, with 21 bases between them. Germline V lookup: CDR1 SNHLY, CDR2 FYNNEI. The CDR3 sequence is CASRQFEGGSGYTF. In DNA, the CDR3 is TGTGCCAGCCGGCAGTTCGAAGGCGGCTCCGGCTACACCTTC.

The rearrangement links TRBV27 to TRBJ2-2; 9 bases are shared with TRBD1. CDR3 length: 16 amino acids. The ends lost 10 bases at V and 0 bases at J; junction bases unmatched: 9. Germline assignment: CDR1 MNHEY and CDR2 SMNVEV (reference sequence). Here the CDR3 DNA reads TGTGCCACCTACGCCTGGGACAGGGCGAACACCGGGGAGCTGTTTTTT. Translation gives CATYAWDRANTGELFF.

This clone was observed a handful of times. The J gene is TRBJ2-5, the V gene TRBV28, with D perhaps TRBD2 (5 bases). The CDR3 contains 17 residues. The germline CDR1 and CDR2 sequences are MDHEN and SYDVKM. Trimming stripped 4 bases from V and 4 bases from J, with 22 bases between. This chain's CDR3 is CASSSTPTIMDGETQYF. DNA of the CDR3: TGTGCCAGCAGTTCGACGCCGACTATAATGGATGGAGAGACCCAGTACTTC.

The chain joins TRBV4-1 to TRBJ1-2; D gene ambiguous. The V and J ends lost 0 bases and 1 base respectively, with 9 bases between them. The CDR3 runs 15 residues. Germline assignment: CDR1 MGHRA and CDR2 YSYEKL. The CDR3 DNA reads as TGCGCCAGCAGCCAAGAGGTCGCGGTTAACTATGGCTACACCTTC. Protein: CASSQEVAVNYGYTF.

The rearrangement joins TRBV5-1 to TRBJ2-1; D may correspond to TRBD1 or TRBD2 (6 bases each). CDR1 and CDR2 (germline): SGHRS, YFSETQ. The CDR3 consists of 14 residues. V lost 0 bases to trimming and J lost 5 bases, with 9 bases between them. The CDR3 loop reads CASSLVGGHNEQFF. In DNA, the CDR3 is TGCGCCAGCAGCTTGGTCGGGGGCCACAATGAGCAGTTCTTC.

The chain combines TRBV4-1 with TRBJ1-5; the match to TRBD1 covers 7 bases. The CDR3 contains 15 residues. V was pared by 0 bases and J by 5 bases, with 4 bases of the junction left unmatched. Per the germline V gene, CDR1 is MGHRA and CDR2 is YSYEKL. CDR3 bases: TGCGCCAGCAGCCAAGAAGGAGGGGGCGATCAGCCCCAGCATTTT. Its protein product is CASSQEGGGDQPQHF.

The gene calls are TRBV7-3 and TRBJ2-7; D is ambiguous. The V end was cut by 3 bases, the J end by 0 bases, with 9 bases between. The CDR3 has 14 residues. Germline CDR1 reads SGHTA; CDR2 reads FQGTGA. The CDR3 nucleotides are TGTGCCAGCAGCTTTTCCAGAGCCTCCTACGAGCAGTACTTC. As protein: CASSFSRASYEQYF.